This TCR beta chain was identified in a study of T cell responses to AZD1222 COVID-19 vaccine. Study-wide points: Clonal diversity was possibly underestimated; the donors were predominantly white British and more often female. Following two doses of AZD1222, Spike-specific TCR breadth and depth rose. Vaccine-associated CD4 TCRs spanned spike, dominant at 160-218 and 743-854.

Turning to this clone: The antigen is undetermined.

CDR1 MNHEY and CDR2 SMNVEV come from the germline V gene (reference sequence). The CDR3 is 14 residues long. V was trimmed by 2 bases and J by 5 bases, leaving 9 bases between them. This table comes from immunoSEQ multiplex PCR, and its TCRdb copy is limited to in-frame clones, with some not included. The table lists fewer than 150,000 clones, approximately 93% of them singletons, with 0.9% to 0.95% in the top ten. The J gene is TRBJ2-2, the V gene TRBV27; D gene ambiguous. The sequences come from peripheral blood, collected on day 0 of AZD1222 vaccination. The receptor was derived from an adult in good health. The CDR3 sequence: CASSLEGNTGELFF. CDR3 nucleotides: TGTGCCAGCAGTTTAGAAGGGAATACCGGGGAGCTGTTTTTT.